The present T cell receptor beta chain was sequenced within a study of tissue T cells after allogeneic stem cell transplantation. Overall study: Smaller viable blood or marrow samples skipped sorting for direct DNA extraction.

TCRdb keeps only in-frame clones here, not all; method: immunoSEQ multiplex PCR. The sample shows about 26,000 clones, about 90% of them seen only once. Findings and caveats of the study: Across patients, clones rarely overlapped, yet motif clusters were shared tissue-specifically.

The J segment lost 7 bases and the V segment lost 0 bases, leaving 9 bases of the junction unmatched. The CDR3 runs to 16 residues. Germline-derived CDR1 and CDR2 are LGHNA and YNFKEQ. As concerns this clone: Its specificity is unknown.

The sequenced sample was blood, obtained before transplantation. The source of this sequence is a male donor aged 60 or over who later had graft-versus-host disease after an allogeneic stem cell transplant. The rearrangement links TRBV4-2 to TRBJ2-3, with TRBD2 matching 8 bases. CDR3 in DNA: TGTGCCAGCAGCCAAGATCGTAACGGGGGGGCTAATACGCAGTATTTT. This translates into CASSQDRNGGANTQYF.